A selection of T cell receptor beta chains follows, all from one sample in a study of blood T cells in healthy people across ages. TCRdb analysed the 5' RACE reads with MiXCR anew, one entry per CDR3 protein. The sample has some 700,000 distinct CDR3 sequences, approximately 43% seen once. What was sequenced was blood. These receptors all stem from a woman aged 60-70 years in good health. Each CDR3 is given with its conserved first and last residue. Each record gives: CDR3 DNA, CDR3 protein, V gene, clone size, D gene, J gene. D genes are given only for firm matches. Expanded clones are given a class, and other clones once, few, many or no size at all.

DNA: TGTGCCAGCAGCTTACAGAGCTCCTACAATGAGCAGTTCTTC
CDR3: CASSLQSSYNEQFF
V: TRBV11-3
size: many
D: NA
J: TRBJ2-1

DNA: TGTGCCAGCGGGGAGGGGCAAGAGACCCAGTACTTC
CDR3: CASGEGQETQYF
V: TRBV7-9
size: NA
D: TRBD2
J: TRBJ2-5

DNA: TGTGCCAGCAGTGAAACCGAAAAACTGTTTTTT
CDR3: CASSETEKLFF
V: TRBV2
size: NA
D: NA
J: TRBJ1-4

DNA: TGTGCCAGCAGAAGGACAGGGGCTAACACCGGGGAGCTGTTTTTT
CDR3: CASRRTGANTGELFF
V: TRBV6-5
size: NA
D: TRBD1
J: TRBJ2-2

DNA: TGTGCCAGCAGCGAATTACAGGGGTTGACCAGCTACGAGCAGTACTTC
CDR3: CASSELQGLTSYEQYF
V: TRBV5-6
size: NA
D: TRBD1
J: TRBJ2-7

DNA: TGCAGTGCTAGTCAGCGGGGGTTGATCAATGAGCAGTACTTC
CDR3: CSASQRGLINEQYF
V: TRBV20-1
size: NA
D: TRBD2
J: TRBJ2-5

DNA: TGTGCCAGTAGCGGGAGGTCAAGCTTGTACGAGCAGTACTTC
CDR3: CASSGRSSLYEQYF
V: TRBV6-2/TRBV6-3
size: NA
D: TRBD2
J: TRBJ2-7

DNA: TGTGCCAGCAGTTTACAGGGGACTGGGTATACGCAGTATTTT
CDR3: CASSLQGTGYTQYF
V: TRBV6-5
size: NA
D: NA
J: TRBJ2-3

DNA: TGTGCCAGCAGCTTAGCGGGACAGGGAAAAGAGCCCCAGCATTTT
CDR3: CASSLAGQGKEPQHF
V: TRBV7-9
size: NA
D: TRBD1
J: TRBJ1-5

DNA: TGCAGTGCTGAACCAGACTCGCGCTTTGAGCAGTACTTC
CDR3: CSAEPDSRFEQYF
V: TRBV20-1
size: NA
D: NA
J: TRBJ2-7

DNA: TGTGCCAGCAGTTACTCCCGGACTAGCGGTGATTACGAGCAGTACTTC
CDR3: CASSYSRTSGDYEQYF
V: TRBV6-2/TRBV6-3
size: many
D: TRBD2
J: TRBJ2-7

DNA: TGTGCCAGCATGACCTACAATGAGCAGTTCTTC
CDR3: CASMTYNEQFF
V: TRBV6-2/TRBV6-3
size: NA
D: NA
J: TRBJ2-1

DNA: TGTGCCAGCGTTGGGGACACTGAAGCTTTCTTT
CDR3: CASVGDTEAFF
V: TRBV7-8
size: once
D: NA
J: TRBJ1-1

DNA: TGTGCCAGCAGCTTAGTTGGGCAGGGCTATGGCTACACCTTC
CDR3: CASSLVGQGYGYTF
V: TRBV11-2
size: NA
D: NA
J: TRBJ1-2

DNA: TGCAGTGCTAGCGAGGACGCACCCTACGAGCAGTACTTC
CDR3: CSASEDAPYEQYF
V: TRBV20-1
size: NA
D: NA
J: TRBJ2-7

DNA: TGTGCCAGCTCACCGGCTAGCGGGGGCTACGAGCAGTACTTC
CDR3: CASSPASGGYEQYF
V: TRBV18
size: few
D: TRBD2
J: TRBJ2-7

DNA: TGCAGTCAGTCCTCCCAGGGGTTCTACGAGCAGTACTTC
CDR3: CSQSSQGFYEQYF
V: TRBV20-1
size: NA
D: NA
J: TRBJ2-7

DNA: TGTGCCAGCAGCTTAGCTCCAACCGGGGGGCAGGACGAGCAGTACTTC
CDR3: CASSLAPTGGQDEQYF
V: TRBV7-2
size: NA
D: NA
J: TRBJ2-7

DNA: TGTGCCTGGAGACCAACTTACGGGTTAAGGAGCCAAGAGACCCAGTACTTC
CDR3: CAWRPTYGLRSQETQYF
V: TRBV30
size: NA
D: NA
J: TRBJ2-5

DNA: TGTGCCAGCAGCCAAGAGTTAGGGGGGCTCGGCAATCAGCCCCAGCATTTT
CDR3: CASSQELGGLGNQPQHF
V: TRBV4-2
size: few
D: NA
J: TRBJ1-5

DNA: TGTGCCAGCAGCAACAGGGGGGAAAATCAGCCCCAGCATTTT
CDR3: CASSNRGENQPQHF
V: TRBV7-2
size: few
D: TRBD1
J: TRBJ1-5

DNA: TGTGCCAGCAGCTTAGAGCGGGGGAGCACAGATACGCAGTATTTT
CDR3: CASSLERGSTDTQYF
V: TRBV7-9
size: NA
D: TRBD2
J: TRBJ2-3

DNA: TGCGCCAGCAGCCGCGGACATACTAGCACAGATACGCAGTATTTT
CDR3: CASSRGHTSTDTQYF
V: TRBV5-1
size: few
D: NA
J: TRBJ2-3

DNA: TGTGCCAGCAGTGACGGGACGGCCTACAATGAGCAGTTCTTC
CDR3: CASSDGTAYNEQFF
V: TRBV28
size: NA
D: NA
J: TRBJ2-1

DNA: TGTGCCAGCAGCCCCGGAGGGGGCTCAAACGGCTACACCTTC
CDR3: CASSPGGGSNGYTF
V: TRBV7-3
size: few
D: TRBD1
J: TRBJ1-2

DNA: TGTGCCAGCAGTCCCCGTGCGGAGGGGGGGCCTTACGAGCAGTACTTC
CDR3: CASSPRAEGGPYEQYF
V: TRBV27
size: few
D: NA
J: TRBJ2-7

DNA: TGCAGCGCGAGGACAGGGGTGAATGAAAAACTGTTTTTT
CDR3: CSARTGVNEKLFF
V: TRBV29-1
size: few
D: TRBD1
J: TRBJ1-4

DNA: TGTGCCAGCAGCCTTCCCGGGACTACTAGCACAGATACGCAGTATTTT
CDR3: CASSLPGTTSTDTQYF
V: TRBV4-2
size: many
D: TRBD2
J: TRBJ2-3

DNA: TGCGCCAGCAGCCAAGGGGTCGGGAGGGCCGTTGAGCAGTTCTTC
CDR3: CASSQGVGRAVEQFF
V: TRBV4-3
size: NA
D: TRBD2
J: TRBJ2-1

DNA: TGTGCCATCTCAGGACAGGGGATCTACGAGCAGTACTTC
CDR3: CAISGQGIYEQYF
V: TRBV10-3
size: few
D: TRBD1
J: TRBJ2-7

DNA: TGTGCCAGCAGTTTAAGCCAAGGGGGCACTGAAGCTTTCTTT
CDR3: CASSLSQGGTEAFF
V: TRBV12-3/TRBV12-4
size: few
D: NA
J: TRBJ1-1

DNA: TGCAGTGCTAGAGATCGGGCAGGGTCGGAACAGCCCCAGCATTTT
CDR3: CSARDRAGSEQPQHF
V: TRBV20-1
size: few
D: NA
J: TRBJ1-5

DNA: TGTGCCAGCAGCGTAGGGACAGGGGGCAATGAGCAGTTCTTC
CDR3: CASSVGTGGNEQFF
V: TRBV9
size: few
D: TRBD1
J: TRBJ2-1

DNA: TGTGCCAGCAGCTTCTTAGGCAGGGACAATGAGCAGTTCTTC
CDR3: CASSFLGRDNEQFF
V: TRBV7-8
size: NA
D: NA
J: TRBJ2-1

DNA: TGTGCCAGCAGCCAAGAGCAGGTCTCCTACAATGAGCAGTTCTTC
CDR3: CASSQEQVSYNEQFF
V: TRBV4-2
size: once
D: NA
J: TRBJ2-1

DNA: TGTGCCAGCAGCCAACCCCGGACAGTTGGCACTGAAGCTTTCTTT
CDR3: CASSQPRTVGTEAFF
V: TRBV3-1
size: NA
D: NA
J: TRBJ1-1

DNA: TGTGCCAGCAGCCAAGAACTAGCGGGAGTGGTTAATACGCAGTATTTT
CDR3: CASSQELAGVVNTQYF
V: TRBV4-2
size: few
D: TRBD2
J: TRBJ2-3

DNA: TGTGCCAGCAGCTTCATTTCTGGAGTGAGCTCCTACGAGCAGTACTTC
CDR3: CASSFISGVSSYEQYF
V: TRBV5-4
size: NA
D: NA
J: TRBJ2-7

DNA: TGTGCCAGCTCCAGACTAGCGGGTACCGCAGATGCGCAGTATTTT
CDR3: CASSRLAGTADAQYF
V: TRBV12-3/TRBV12-4
size: NA
D: TRBD2
J: TRBJ2-3

DNA: TGCGCCAGCAGCTTGAGTAGTGTGGGGGCCCATGGGTCACCCCTCCACTTT
CDR3: CASSLSSVGAHGSPLHF
V: TRBV5-1
size: NA
D: NA
J: TRBJ1-6

DNA: TGCAGTGCTAGATCCATAGGGGAGCTAGCCAAAAACATTCAGTACTTC
CDR3: CSARSIGELAKNIQYF
V: TRBV20-1
size: few
D: NA
J: TRBJ2-4

DNA: TGCAGTGCTAGGCTCACAAATGGCTACACCTTC
CDR3: CSARLTNGYTF
V: TRBV20-1
size: NA
D: NA
J: TRBJ1-2

DNA: TGTGCCAGTACCTCTGGGGACTGGAACTCCTACGAGCAGTACTTC
CDR3: CASTSGDWNSYEQYF
V: TRBV19
size: NA
D: NA
J: TRBJ2-7

DNA: TGTGCCAGCAGCGTAGTAGCGGGGGGCTTTCAGAATGAGCAGTTCTTC
CDR3: CASSVVAGGFQNEQFF
V: TRBV7-2
size: NA
D: TRBD2
J: TRBJ2-1

DNA: TGTGCCAGCAGCTTGGCGGGGGAAACGGAGACCCAGTACTTC
CDR3: CASSLAGETETQYF
V: TRBV5-5
size: NA
D: NA
J: TRBJ2-5

DNA: TGCGCCAGCAGCTTGGTGGAGGGTACCTATGGCTACACCTTC
CDR3: CASSLVEGTYGYTF
V: TRBV5-1
size: NA
D: NA
J: TRBJ1-2

DNA: TGCAGTGCTAGTGCTTGGACAAACTCCTACGAGCAGTACTTC
CDR3: CSASAWTNSYEQYF
V: TRBV20-1
size: NA
D: NA
J: TRBJ2-7

DNA: TGTGCCACTCGGGGGCAGCCTGGAGATACGCAGTATTTT
CDR3: CATRGQPGDTQYF
V: TRBV2
size: NA
D: NA
J: TRBJ2-3

DNA: TGTGCCAGCAGCTTAACGGACAGGGCGTCTGAAGCTTTCTTT
CDR3: CASSLTDRASEAFF
V: TRBV11-2
size: NA
D: TRBD1
J: TRBJ1-1

DNA: TGCAGTGCTGCACGACTAGCGGGGGGGCCCGGGGAGCTGTTTTTT
CDR3: CSAARLAGGPGELFF
V: TRBV20-1
size: NA
D: TRBD2
J: TRBJ2-2

DNA: TGCGCCAGCAGCCAAGCCCCCCGGACTGTGAACACTGAAGCTTTCTTT
CDR3: CASSQAPRTVNTEAFF
V: TRBV4-3
size: NA
D: NA
J: TRBJ1-1

DNA: TGTGCCATCAGTGAGTGGGGGACAGGGGCCCTAAGCACAGATACGCAGTATTTT
CDR3: CAISEWGTGALSTDTQYF
V: TRBV10-3
size: few
D: TRBD1
J: TRBJ2-3

DNA: TGTGCCAGCAGTTACAGGACAGGGGGAGGCTCCTACAATGAGCAGTTCTTC
CDR3: CASSYRTGGGSYNEQFF
V: TRBV6-6
size: NA
D: TRBD1
J: TRBJ2-1

DNA: TGTGCCAGTAGTATGCAGGGAGGGAACGAGCAGTACTTC
CDR3: CASSMQGGNEQYF
V: TRBV19
size: NA
D: TRBD2
J: TRBJ2-7

DNA: TGCAGCGGAGAATGGGACGTTACAAAAAATGAGCAGTACTTC
CDR3: CSGEWDVTKNEQYF
V: TRBV29-1
size: once
D: NA
J: TRBJ2-5

DNA: TGTGCCAGCAGCTTAGTAGGGGGAACAGATACGCCGTATTTT
CDR3: CASSLVGGTDTPYF
V: TRBV7-2
size: NA
D: NA
J: TRBJ2-3

DNA: TGTGCCGGCAGTGAAATGGGGTGGGGTCTGGAAGCTTTCTTT
CDR3: CAGSEMGWGLEAFF
V: TRBV6-1
size: NA
D: NA
J: TRBJ1-1